The 15 T cell receptor beta chains below come from one sample, sequenced in a study of T cells in Graves' hyperthyroidism and ophthalmopathy. Amplified TCR beta CDR3 regions derived from RNA transcripts. The TCR CDR3 was amplified in a first-round RT-PCR using the HTBI primer set. In TCRdb, the multiplex PCR reads were re-called with MiXCR into one record per CDR3 protein. The table records some 250,000 distinct CDR3 sequences, 13% to 15% of them present only once. The source material was blood. Receptors originate from a woman aged 40 to 50 with Graves' hyperthyroidism that later progressed to Graves' ophthalmopathy.

There are many counts of this clonotype. The chain is built from TRBV29-1 and TRBJ2-6; D is undetermined. V shed 3 bases and J shed 12 bases, with 15 bases lying between them. The CDR3 is made up of 13 amino acids. The germline V gene encodes CDR1 SQVTM and CDR2 ANQGSEA. CDR3 bases: TGCAGCGTTGAGAGTGGCCGCCAATCCGTCCTGACTTTC. As protein: CSVESGRQSVLTF.

Many counts were recorded for this clonotype. The junction and the germline gene differ at one end; a read error may be behind it. The chain is built from TRBV27 and TRBJ2-1; no clear D gene. Germline assignment: CDR1 MNHEY and CDR2 SMNVEV (reference sequence). This CDR3 spans 13 amino acids. The CDR3 region has the DNA TGTGCCAGCAGTTTAGCCAGGTACAGTGAGCAGTTCTTC. Translation: CASSLARYSEQFF.

This clonotype has a count of ten or more. The chain has TRBV9 and TRBJ1-1; D gene ambiguous. The germline V gene encodes CDR1 SGDLS and CDR2 YYNGEE. Trimming removed 3 bases from V and 3 bases from J, with 15 bases in between. The length of the CDR3 is 15 residues. Here the CDR3 DNA reads TGTGCCAGCAGCGAGAGCGGGAATGAGGACACTGAAGCTTTCTTT. Translating gives CASSESGNEDTEAFF.

The J gene is TRBJ2-5, the V gene TRBV6-2 or TRBV6-3; D call uncertain. Looked up from germline, CDR1 is MNHEY and CDR2 is SVGEGT. CDR3 length equals 13 residues. The V end was cut by 5 bases, the J end by 5 bases, with 12 bases between. As DNA, the CDR3 is TGTGCCAGCAGTCACCCCGTCAGCGAGACCCAGTACTTC. This sequence encodes CASSHPVSETQYF.

The table lists this clonotype with many counts. J is TRBJ2-2 and V is TRBV20-1; D unclear. This CDR3 is built from 13 residues. Germline assignment: CDR1 DFQATT and CDR2 SNEGSKA (reference sequence). V dropped 5 bases and J dropped 2 bases, with 9 bases sitting between them. CDR3 nucleotide sequence: TGCAGTGCTTTCGACCCTAACACCGGGGAGCTGTTTTTT. The encoded protein is CSAFDPNTGELFF.

This clonotype was seen at least ten times. The V gene is TRBV28, the J gene TRBJ1-2; 7 bases match TRBD1. The CDR3 is 14 residues long. Trimming at V came to 5 bases and at J to 7 bases, leaving 10 bases not matched to a gene. Germline CDR1 is MDHEN and CDR2 is SYDVKM. The CDR3, as DNA: TGTGCCAGCAGTAGCGGACAGGCCAAGCGTGGCTACACCTTC. This encodes CASSSGQAKRGYTF.

As to this clonotype: This clone may be a read error of a much larger clone one base away. This chain joins TRBV11-3 and TRBJ1-5; possibly TRBD1 for D (5 bases). The germline gives CDR1 SGHNT, CDR2 YENEEA. The CDR3 is 16 amino acids. V was cut by 10 bases and J by 3 bases, with 22 bases left in between. The CDR3 DNA is TGTGCCACTTCAAGGGAGGGGAGGTGTTACAATCAGCCCCAGCATTTT. Translated: CATSREGRCYNQPQHF. The whole variable domain, remainder taken from reference TRBV11-3 and TRBJ1-5, is EAGVVQSPRYKIIEKKQPVAFWCNPISGHNTLYWYLQNLGQGPELLIRYENEEAVDDSQLPKDRFSAERLKGVDSTLKIQPAELGDSAVYLCATSREGRCYNQPQHFGDGTRLSIL.

A word on this clonotype: This may come from a read error, since a much larger clone is one base off. CDR3 region: CASSLGSGALSPLSEQFF. CDR3 nucleotides: TGTGCCAGCAGCTTAGGCAGCGGAGCCCTTAGTCCCCTGAGTGAGCAGTTCTTC. The chain combines TRBV11-2 with TRBJ2-1; weak D call: TRBD2 (5 bases). V was cut by 1 base and J by 9 bases, with 25 bases left in between. Germline V gene sequence: CDR1 SGHAT, CDR2 FQNNGV. The CDR3 is made up of 18 amino acids.

A note on this clonotype: Without the conserved terminal phenylalanine or tryptophan, this CDR3 likely stems from a read error. The limits of the CDR3 on the DNA are not certain, so only TCRdb's listed CDR3 is given. This rearrangement joins TRBV4-2 to TRBJ1-3. The germline V gene has CDR1 LGHNA and CDR2 YNFKEQ. The CDR3 spans 15 amino acids, including both terminal residues. The CDR3 is CASSQDDSSGNTISL.

Only a few counts were recorded for this clonotype. The chain is built from TRBV5-6 and TRBJ2-7; TRBD2 might be the D (6 bases). The CDR3 sequence is 13 residues long. Trimming pared 2 bases from V and 5 bases from J, leaving 11 bases between. CDR1 is SGHDT, CDR2 YYEEEE, per germline. The CDR3 region is CASSFPSSDEQYF. DNA for the CDR3: TGTGCCAGCAGCTTCCCTTCTAGCGACGAGCAGTACTTC.

This clonotype was seen many times. V and J are TRBV5-1 and TRBJ2-1, with D maybe TRBD2 (7 bases). Germline-derived CDR1 and CDR2 are SGHRS and YFSETQ. The CDR3 has 16 amino acids. V was shortened by 6 bases and J by 2 bases, with 18 bases between the two germline ends. This chain's CDR3 is CASTWEGTIPYNEQFF. CDR3 DNA sequence: TGCGCCAGCACTTGGGAGGGGACAATCCCCTACAATGAGCAGTTCTTC.

This clonotype showed up many times. The rearrangement links TRBV27 to TRBJ1-1; D gene ambiguous. The CDR3 loop spans 13 amino acids. Between the trimmed V and J ends, which lost 5 bases and 0 bases, there was a span of 7 bases. Germline V gives CDR1 MNHEY, CDR2 SMNVEV (reference sequence). DNA for the CDR3: TGTGCCAGCAGTCTAACAATGAACACTGAAGCTTTCTTT. Its translation: CASSLTMNTEAFF.

The chain recombines TRBV2 with TRBJ2-3, with D perhaps being TRBD1 or TRBD2 (5 bases each). The CDR3 spans 15 residues. V lost 2 bases and J lost 4, with 13 bases in between. In germline, CDR1 is SNHLY, CDR2 FYNNEI. The CDR3: CASSEQGESPDTQYF. DNA for the CDR3: TGTGCCAGCAGTGAACAGGGAGAGAGCCCAGATACGCAGTATTTT.

The table lists this clonotype with many counts. The chain employs TRBV7-9 and TRBJ1-6; the D is unclear. This CDR3 contains 12 residues. Trimming pared 1 base from V and 10 bases from J, leaving 5 bases between. Germline CDR1 and CDR2: SEHNR and FQNEAQ (reference sequence). CDR3 DNA: TGTGCCAGCAGCTTAGTACGGTCACCCCTCCACTTT. This gives the protein CASSLVRSPLHF.

The chain has TRBV4-1 and TRBJ2-5; D not certain. This CDR3 is built from 14 residues. Germline-derived CDR1 and CDR2 are MGHRA and YSYEKL. Trimming removed 1 base at V and 2 bases at J, with 8 bases between. In nucleotides, the CDR3 is TGCGCCAGCAGCCAAGGTCTCAGACAAGAGACCCAGTACTTC. Translated, it gives CASSQGLRQETQYF.